The text below deals with one T cell receptor (beta chain). What it binds is not known. This specimen comes from a study of cytomegalovirus exposure and HLA in healthy donors. Findings and caveats of the study: After further analysis at a later stage, 15,000 to 20,000 TCR beta sequences were associated with HLA alleles at 0.05 false discovery rate. Accurate predictions that matched the HLA-A and HLA-B alleles of most subjects were reportedly made from TCR beta sequences.

The V gene end was trimmed by 1 base and the J gene end by 4 bases; junction bases not matched to a gene: 5. Germline lookup yields CDR1 SGHRS and CDR2 YFSETQ. This CDR3 is built from 17 residues. It was with 60 Vbeta and 13 Jbeta primers that the PCR ran. TCRdb's copy holds only in-frame clones and misses some; the assay was immunoSEQ multiplex PCR. The sample records roughly 120,000 clones, 76% being singletons. This TCR was sampled from a middle-aged man in good health and CMV-seronegative. The chain recombines TRBV5-1 with TRBJ2-3; 14 bases line up with TRBD2. Sequencing was done on a sample of PBMCs. The CDR3 region is CASSLWGLAGAADTQYF. For the CDR3, the DNA is TGCGCCAGCAGCTTGTGGGGACTAGCGGGGGCGGCAGATACGCAGTATTTT. The full variable domain, in which reference TRBV5-1 and TRBJ2-3 provide the parts outside the CDR3, is KAGVTQTPRYLIKTRGQQVTLSCSPISGHRSVSWYQQTPGQGLQFLFEYFSETQRNKGNFPGRFSGRQFSNSRSEMNVSTLELGDSALYLCASSLWGLAGAADTQYFGPGTRLTVL.